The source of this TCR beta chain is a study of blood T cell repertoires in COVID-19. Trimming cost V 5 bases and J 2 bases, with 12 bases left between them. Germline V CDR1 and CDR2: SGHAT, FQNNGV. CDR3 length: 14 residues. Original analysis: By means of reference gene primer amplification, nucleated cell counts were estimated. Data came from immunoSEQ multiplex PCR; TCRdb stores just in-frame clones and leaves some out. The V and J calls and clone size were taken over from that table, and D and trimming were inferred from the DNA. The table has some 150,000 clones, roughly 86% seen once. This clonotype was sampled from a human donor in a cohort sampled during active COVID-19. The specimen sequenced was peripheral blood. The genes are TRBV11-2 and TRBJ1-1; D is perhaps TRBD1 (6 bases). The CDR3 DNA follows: TGTGCCAGCAGCGCCGGGACACCTAACACTGAAGCTTTCTTT. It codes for CASSAGTPNTEAFF. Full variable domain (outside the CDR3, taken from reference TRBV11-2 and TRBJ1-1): EAGVAQSPRYKIIEKRQSVAFWCNPISGHATLYWYQQILGQGPKLLIQFQNNGVVDDSQLPKDRFSAERLKGVDSTLKIQPAKLEDSAVYLCASSAGTPNTEAFFGQGTRLTVV.